Described below is a single T cell receptor beta chain sequence and its context. Its antigen is as yet unknown. This specimen belongs to a study of cytomegalovirus exposure and HLA in healthy donors. Looking at the study overall: T cells numbering around 170 million yielded some 100 million unique TCR beta sequences in an earlier analysis. Findings and caveats of the study: Equally common other TCR beta chains were less clonally expanded than HLA-associated ones, a later analysis found. TCR association rates varied by HLA locus in a later analysis, with DRB1 highest and HLA-C lowest. Cytomegalovirus association was listed for 164 TCR beta chains.

The PCR had 60 Vbeta and 13 Jbeta primers. The assay was immunoSEQ multiplex PCR, and TCRdb's table has in-frame clones only and misses some. This sample has fewer than 100,000 clones; about 81% occur once, and the top ten carry 4.1%. The sequenced sample consisted of PBMCs. The TCR was taken from a woman between 40 and 50 years old in good health and CMV-seropositive.

The chain's CDR3 is CASRQGGLSTDTQYF. The CDR3 DNA reads as TGCGCCAGCAGGCAAGGGGGCCTTAGCACAGATACGCAGTATTTT. The chain joins TRBV5-1 to TRBJ2-3; 7 bases match TRBD1. V was pared by 5 bases and J by 0 bases, with 6 bases of the junction left unmatched. Germline V gives CDR1 SGHRS, CDR2 YFSETQ. The CDR3 spans 15 residues.